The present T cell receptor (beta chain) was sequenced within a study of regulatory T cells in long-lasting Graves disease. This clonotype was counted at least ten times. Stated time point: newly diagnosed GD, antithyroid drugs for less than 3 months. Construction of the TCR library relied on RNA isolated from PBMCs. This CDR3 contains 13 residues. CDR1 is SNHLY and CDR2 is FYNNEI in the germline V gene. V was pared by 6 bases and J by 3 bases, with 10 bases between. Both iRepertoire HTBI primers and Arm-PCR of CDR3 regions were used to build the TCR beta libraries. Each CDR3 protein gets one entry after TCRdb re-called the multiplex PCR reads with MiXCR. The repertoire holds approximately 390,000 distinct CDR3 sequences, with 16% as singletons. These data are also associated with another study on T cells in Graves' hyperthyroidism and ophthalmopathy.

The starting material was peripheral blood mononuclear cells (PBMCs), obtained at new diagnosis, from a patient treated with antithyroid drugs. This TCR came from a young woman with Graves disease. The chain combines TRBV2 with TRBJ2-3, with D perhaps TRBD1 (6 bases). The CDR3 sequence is CASRRRGTDTQYF. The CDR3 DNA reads TGTGCCAGCAGACGTAGGGGGACAGATACGCAGTATTTT.